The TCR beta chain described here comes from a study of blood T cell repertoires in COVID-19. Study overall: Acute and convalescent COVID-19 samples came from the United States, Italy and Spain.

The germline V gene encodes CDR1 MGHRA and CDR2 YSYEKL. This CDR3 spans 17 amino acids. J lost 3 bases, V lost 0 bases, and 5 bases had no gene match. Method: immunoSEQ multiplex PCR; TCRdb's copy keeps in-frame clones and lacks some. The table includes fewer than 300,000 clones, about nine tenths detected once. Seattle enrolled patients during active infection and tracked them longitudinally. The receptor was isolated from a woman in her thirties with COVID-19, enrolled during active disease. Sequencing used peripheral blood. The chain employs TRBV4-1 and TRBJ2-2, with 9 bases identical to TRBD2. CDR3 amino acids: CASSQDGLAGYTGELFF. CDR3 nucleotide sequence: TGCGCCAGCAGCCAAGATGGTCTAGCGGGGTACACCGGGGAGCTGTTTTTT.